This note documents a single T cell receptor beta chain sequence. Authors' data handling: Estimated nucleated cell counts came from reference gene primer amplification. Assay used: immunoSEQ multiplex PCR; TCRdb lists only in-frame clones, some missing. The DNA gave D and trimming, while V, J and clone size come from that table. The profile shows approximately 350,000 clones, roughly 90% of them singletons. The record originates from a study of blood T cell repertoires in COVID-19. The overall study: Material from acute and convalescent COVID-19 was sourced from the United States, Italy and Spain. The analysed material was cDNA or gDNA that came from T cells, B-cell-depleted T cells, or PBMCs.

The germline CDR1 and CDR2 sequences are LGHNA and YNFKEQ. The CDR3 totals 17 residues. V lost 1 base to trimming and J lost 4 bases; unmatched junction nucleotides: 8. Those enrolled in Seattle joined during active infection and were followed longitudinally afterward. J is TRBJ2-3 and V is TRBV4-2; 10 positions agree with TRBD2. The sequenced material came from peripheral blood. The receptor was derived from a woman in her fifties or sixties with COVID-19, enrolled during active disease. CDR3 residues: CASSQGERGGMSDTQYF. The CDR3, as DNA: TGTGCCAGCAGCCAAGGCGAGCGGGGGGGGATGTCAGATACGCAGTATTTT.